These 30 T cell receptor beta chains came from one sample sequenced in a study of T cells in Graves' hyperthyroidism and ophthalmopathy. TCR beta CDR3 regions were amplified from RNA. The TCR CDR3 was amplified in a first-round RT-PCR using the HTBI primer set. TCRdb re-called the multiplex PCR reads through MiXCR, storing one row per CDR3 protein. The repertoire has hundreds of thousands of distinct CDR3 sequences, approximately 14% of them found once; the top ten carry approximately 19%. Sequenced input: blood. These receptors were obtained from a woman aged 60-70 years with Graves' ophthalmopathy.

The chain joins TRBV9 to TRBJ2-3; 14 bases are a match to TRBD2. The CDR3 has 17 amino acids. CDR1 is SGDLS and CDR2 is YYNGEE in the germline V gene. With 4 bases clipped from V and 5 bases from J, the junction kept 9 bases outside the gene matches. In nucleotides, the CDR3 is TGTGCCAGCAGCACTCGACTAGCGGGAGGGCCAGGAGATACGCAGTATTTT. This translates into CASSTRLAGGPGDTQYF.

This clonotype came up many times. V and J are TRBV28 and TRBJ2-1; TRBD1 is a possible D gene (6 bases). CDR1 and CDR2 from the germline V gene are MDHEN and SYDVKM. This CDR3 has 13 residues. Between the trimmed V and J ends, which lost 8 bases and 4 bases, there was a span of 12 bases. The CDR3 DNA sequence: TGTGCCAGCGTAGCGACAGGATACAATGAGCAGTTCTTC. As protein: CASVATGYNEQFF.

This clonotype was recorded at least ten times. The genes are TRBV28 and TRBJ2-2; 15 bases match TRBD2. The CDR3 has 20 amino acids. The germline CDR1 and CDR2 sequences are MDHEN and SYDVKM. With 5 bases clipped from V and 4 bases from J, the junction kept 14 bases outside the gene matches. CDR3 protein: CASSPRTSGRVARGTGELFF. The DNA for the CDR3 is TGTGCCAGCAGTCCGAGGACTAGCGGGAGGGTAGCGCGAGGCACCGGGGAGCTGTTTTTT. Drawing the rest from reference TRBV28 and TRBJ2-2, the complete variable domain is DVKVTQSSRYLVKRTGEKVFLECVQDMDHENMFWYRQDPGLGLRLIYFSYDVKMKEKGDIPEGYSVSREKKERFSLILESASTNQTSMYLCASSPRTSGRVARGTGELFFGEGSRLTVL.

This clonotype was recorded at least ten times. The genes are TRBV30 and TRBJ2-7; tentatively, D is TRBD1 (5 bases). V was trimmed by 1 base and J by 1 base, leaving 11 bases between them. In germline, CDR1 is GTSNPN, CDR2 SVGIG (reference sequence). This CDR3 contains 14 residues. The CDR3: CAWSEGLPSYEQYF. The CDR3 nucleotides read TGTGCCTGGAGTGAGGGGCTCCCGTCCTACGAGCAGTACTTC.

V gene TRBV27 combines with J gene TRBJ1-5; D may be TRBD1 (5 bases). Germline assignment: CDR1 MNHEY and CDR2 SMNVEV (reference sequence). V was cut by 2 bases and J by 4 bases, with 15 bases left in between. The CDR3 spans 16 residues. The DNA for the CDR3 is TGTGCCAGCAGTTTACTCCCTCGGGGGGGGAATCAGCCCCAGCATTTT. It specifies CASSLLPRGGNQPQHF.

The rearrangement uses TRBV27 and TRBJ2-5; 7 bases agree with TRBD1. Looked up from germline, CDR1 is MNHEY and CDR2 is SMNVEV (reference sequence). The CDR3 has 16 residues. V lost 5 bases to trimming and J lost 1 base; unmatched junction nucleotides: 10. The CDR3 DNA reads TGTGCCAGCAGTCCCCGACAGGGAGCCCTCCAAGAGACCCAGTACTTC. Its protein product is CASSPRQGALQETQYF.

In its sample, this clonotype was seen a few times. The chain links TRBV20-1 to TRBJ2-7; D perhaps matches TRBD2 (6 bases). This CDR3 has 12 residues. V lost 5 bases and J lost 6, with 14 bases in between. CDR1 is DFQATT and CDR2 is SNEGSKA in the germline V gene (reference sequence). CDR3 residues: CSARDSASEQYF. CDR3 bases: TGCAGTGCTCGGGACTCCGCAAGCGAGCAGTACTTC.

V and J are TRBV29-1 and TRBJ2-1; D gene uncertain. The CDR3 covers 11 residues. The germline gives CDR1 SQVTM, CDR2 ANQGSEA. Trimming pared 7 bases from V and 0 bases from J, leaving 4 bases between. The CDR3 nucleotides are TGCAGCGGCGCCTCCTACAATGAGCAGTTCTTC. Its translation is CSGASYNEQFF.

The rearrangement links TRBV6-1 to TRBJ2-1; tentative D call: TRBD1 (5 bases). Germline CDR1 MNHNS, CDR2 SASEGT. Trimming removed 1 base at V and 7 bases at J, with 11 bases between. This CDR3 region has 14 residues. The CDR3 loop reads CASSEGTSTNEQFF. CDR3 bases: TGTGCCAGCAGTGAAGGGACATCGACGAATGAGCAGTTCTTC.

The sample holds a few counts of this clonotype. This may be a read error: a much more frequent sequence differs by one nucleotide. The genes are TRBV18 and TRBJ1-1, with D possibly matching TRBD1 (5 bases). The germline V and J ends were trimmed by 0 bases and 4 bases, with 9 bases remaining between them. The CDR3 covers 14 residues. Germline CDR1 is KGHSH and CDR2 is LQKENI. Here the CDR3 DNA reads TGTGCCAGCTCACCACCCGGGGGGTGCACTGAAGCTTTCTTT. Amino acids: CASSPPGGCTEAFF.

This clonotype was seen only a few times. The chain combines TRBV24-1 with TRBJ1-5; TRBD1 agrees at 7 bases. There are 15 residues in the CDR3. Germline CDR1 KGHDR, CDR2 SFDVKD. After removal of 3 bases from V and 2 bases from J, the junction contained 3 bases not matched to a gene. The CDR3 nucleotides are TGTGCCACCAGTGATCCTGGGACAGGCAATCAGCCCCAGCATTTT. This gives the protein CATSDPGTGNQPQHF.

Many counts were recorded for this clonotype. This chain connects TRBV3-1 to TRBJ2-6; D might be TRBD1 (6 bases). The CDR3 is 15 amino acids. Germline V gene lookup returns CDR1 LGHDT and CDR2 YNNKEL (reference sequence). The germline V and J ends were trimmed by 4 bases and 2 bases, with 9 bases remaining between them. CDR3 DNA sequence: TGTGCCAGCAGCCCTGACAGGACTGGGGCCAACGTCCTGACTTTC. Its protein is CASSPDRTGANVLTF.

This clonotype was counted between two and nine times. V gene TRBV6-1 combines with J gene TRBJ1-2, with 8 bases identical to TRBD1. The junction had 11 bases not matched to a gene; V was cut back by 6 bases and J by 2 bases. Germline CDR1 is MNHNS and CDR2 is SASEGT. This CDR3 contains 16 residues. The CDR3: CASSLTGQGKNYGYTF. The CDR3 coding sequence is TGTGCCAGCAGCCTTACTGGACAGGGAAAAAACTATGGCTACACCTTC.

A few counts support this clonotype. This chain links TRBV19 with TRBJ1-1; 7 positions agree with TRBD1. With 8 bases clipped from V and 9 bases from J, the junction kept 15 bases outside the gene matches. The CDR3 loop spans 14 amino acids. CDR1 is LNHDA and CDR2 is SQIVND in the germline V gene (reference sequence). This CDR3 reads CASSQTTGPLKAFF. The DNA of the CDR3 is TGTGCCAGTTCCCAGACGACAGGGCCCTTGAAAGCTTTCTTT.

This clonotype occurred many times. The junction differs from germline at one of its ends, possibly a read error. The rearrangement links TRBV20-1 to TRBJ2-2, with 9 bases that match TRBD2. Germline loops: CDR1 DFQATT, CDR2 SNEGSKA (reference sequence). The CDR3 extends over 15 amino acids. CDR3 in DNA: TGCAGTGCAAGAGTGCTAGCGGGACTTACCGGGGAGCTGTTTTTT. Protein product: CSARVLAGLTGELFF.

This clonotype appeared many times. The rearrangement uses TRBV5-1 and TRBJ1-1; unclear D gene. Trimming shortened V by 0 bases and J by 3 bases, and 9 bases separated the two germline ends. This CDR3 is built from 14 residues. Germline V gene data show CDR1 as SGHRS and CDR2 as YFSETQ. The CDR3 DNA follows: TGCGCCAGCAGCTTGGACGCGGGCTACACTGAAGCTTTCTTT. Translating gives CASSLDAGYTEAFF.

Comments on this clonotype: With a much larger clone just one base away, this may be a read error. V is TRBV20-1 and J is TRBJ2-4; no definite D call. V shed 7 bases and J shed 2 bases, with 18 bases lying between them. This CDR3 comprises 15 residues. Per germline, CDR1 DFQATT and CDR2 SNEGSKA (reference sequence). CDR3 in DNA: TGCAGTGACATCCCGAAGGGTCGTTCCAAAAACATTCAGTACTTC. Translating it yields CSDIPKGRSKNIQYF.

This clonotype was picked up many times. The chain is built from TRBV28 and TRBJ2-7; 9 bases align to TRBD2. V lost 6 bases, J lost 6 bases, and 12 bases stayed unmatched. CDR1 MDHEN and CDR2 SYDVKM come from the germline V gene. The CDR3 is 15 residues long. CDR3 bases: TGTGCCAGCAGCTCCCATCATGGCGGGAGGGTCGAGCAGTACTTC. Its protein is CASSSHHGGRVEQYF.

This clonotype was seen ten or more times. This chain connects TRBV12-3 or TRBV12-4 to TRBJ2-1; 11 positions agree with TRBD2. V dropped 6 bases and J dropped 9; count of bases not matched to a gene: 10. The CDR3 covers 15 residues. Written as DNA, the CDR3 is TGTGCCAGCAGAGTAGCGGGAGGGCTCCTCGGTGAGCAGTTCTTC. Encoded protein: CASRVAGGLLGEQFF.

This chain connects TRBV20-1 to TRBJ1-6; 7 bases agree with TRBD1. The V and J ends lost 3 bases and 10 bases, in that order; junction bases with no gene match: 12. CDR1 is DFQATT and CDR2 is SNEGSKA in the germline V gene (reference sequence). This CDR3 is 15 amino acids long. The CDR3 nucleotides read TGCAGTGCTAGCCCGACAGGGATAGGAGGATCACCCCTCCACTTT. Its translation: CSASPTGIGGSPLHF.

This sequence joins TRBV7-3 and TRBJ2-5; D is undetermined. V was clipped by 4 bases and J by 0 bases, with 12 bases between them. This CDR3 comprises 15 residues. The V gene's germline CDR1 is SGHTA and CDR2 FQGTGA. CDR3 in DNA: TGTGCCAGCAGCTCGCCCTGGACCGACCAAGAGACCCAGTACTTC. It is translated as CASSSPWTDQETQYF.

On this clonotype itself: A clone one base away is much larger, so this may be a read error. The V call is TRBV7-9, the J call TRBJ2-1, with D unresolved. The V gene's germline CDR1 is SEHNR and CDR2 FQNEAQ (reference sequence). V lost 4 bases and J 5 bases, leaving 9 bases between the germline ends. The CDR3 consists of 13 residues. This CDR3 is CASSSSRNNEQFF. The CDR3 DNA sequence: TGTGCCAGCAGCTCAAGTAGAAACAATGAGCAGTTCTTC.

The J gene is TRBJ1-4, the V gene TRBV25-1; 7 bases agree with TRBD1. V was clipped by 4 bases and J by 4 bases; unmatched bases: 6. CDR3 length: 15 residues. CDR1 MGHDK and CDR2 SYGVNS come from the germline V gene. In DNA, the CDR3 is TGTGCCAGCAGTGCCCGGACAGGAGTTAATGAAAAACTGTTTTTT. Amino acid sequence: CASSARTGVNEKLFF. The full variable domain, completed using reference TRBV25-1 and TRBJ1-4, is EADIYQTPRYLVIGTGKKITLECSQTMGHDKMYWYQQDPGMELHLIHYSYGVNSTEKGDLSSESTVSRIRTEHFPLTLESARPSHTSQYLCASSARTGVNEKLFFGSGTQLSVL.

This chain connects TRBV13 to TRBJ2-7, with D maybe TRBD1 (6 bases). Trimming stripped 5 bases from V and 7 bases from J, with 15 bases between. The germline V gene has CDR1 PRHDT and CDR2 FYEKMQ (reference sequence). This CDR3 spans 13 amino acids. The CDR3, as DNA: TGTGCCAGCAGCACGACGACAGGCGGGGAGCAGTACTTC. Translation gives CASSTTTGGEQYF.

This clonotype came up many times. The rearrangement joins TRBV28 to TRBJ2-7; 8 bases agree with TRBD1. The J segment lost 5 bases and the V segment lost 7 bases, leaving 10 bases of the junction unmatched. CDR3 length equals 14 residues. The germline V gene encodes CDR1 MDHEN and CDR2 SYDVKM. In DNA form, the CDR3 reads TGTGCCAGCACCGCGCTACAGGGGGTGGACGAGCAGTACTTC. Protein sequence: CASTALQGVDEQYF.

This clonotype was seen ten or more times. The CDR3 nucleotides are TGTGCCAGCAGACGCTCGGGACTAAACAATGAGCAGTTCTTC. It translates to CASRRSGLNNEQFF. V usage is TRBV6-1 and J usage is TRBJ2-1, with 7 bases lining up with TRBD2. In germline, CDR1 is MNHNS, CDR2 SASEGT. This CDR3 has 14 residues. V trimming: 6 bases; J trimming: 5 bases; junction bases outside the gene matches: 7.

This clonotype was observed many times. This chain joins TRBV12-3 or TRBV12-4 and TRBJ2-7, with 9 bases identical to TRBD2. Trimming at V came to 3 bases and at J to 2 bases, leaving 8 bases not matched to a gene. The CDR3 covers 16 residues. The CDR3 here is CASSLGTGTSTYEQYF. Written as DNA, the CDR3 is TGTGCCAGCAGTTTGGGGACCGGGACTAGCACCTACGAGCAGTACTTC.

This clonotype turned up a few times. For the CDR3, the DNA is TGTGCCAGTAGAGGGCGACAGGGGGGCACCGGGGAGCTGTTTTTT. Translating it yields CASRGRQGGTGELFF. The chain recombines TRBV19 with TRBJ2-2, with 9 bases that match TRBD1. Unmatched junction bases numbered 6, after V lost 6 bases and J lost 4 bases. The CDR3 spans 15 residues. In germline, CDR1 is LNHDA, CDR2 SQIVND (reference sequence).

This clonotype came up a few times. V is TRBV28 and J is TRBJ2-5, with 12 nucleotides matching TRBD2. The germline V gene has CDR1 MDHEN and CDR2 SYDVKM. This CDR3 is 17 amino acids long. The V gene end was trimmed by 2 bases and the J gene end by 4 bases; junction bases not matched to a gene: 8. The DNA for the CDR3 is TGTGCCAGCAGTTTACCTGGACTAGCGGGGTCTTTAGAGACCCAGTACTTC. The encoded protein is CASSLPGLAGSLETQYF.

The table lists this clonotype with many counts. V is TRBV9 and J is TRBJ2-7, with D unclear. The CDR3 has 12 amino acids. Germline V gene lookup returns CDR1 SGDLS and CDR2 YYNGEE. Trimming stripped 2 bases from V and 6 bases from J, with 9 bases between. The chain's CDR3 is CASSVSSGEQYF. The CDR3 DNA reads TGTGCCAGCAGCGTTTCCTCGGGCGAGCAGTACTTC.